This TCR beta chain is from a study of regulatory T cells in long-lasting Graves disease. Researchers made TCR beta libraries by using iRepertoire HTBI primers and running Arm-PCR on CDR3 regions. TCRdb re-called the multiplex PCR reads with MiXCR, one entry per CDR3 protein. Here the sample spans around 360,000 distinct CDR3 sequences, 15% to 20% being singletons. Time point given: newly diagnosed GD, antithyroid drugs for less than 3 months. From PBMCs, RNA was extracted and then used to make the TCR library. This clonotype was seen at least ten times. Trimming pared 6 bases from V and 2 bases from J, leaving 12 bases between. CDR1 is MNHEY, CDR2 SMNVEV, per germline (reference sequence). This CDR3 spans 14 amino acids. These records were also assigned to another study, of T cells in Graves' hyperthyroidism and ophthalmopathy.

The sample in question was peripheral blood mononuclear cells (PBMCs), obtained at new diagnosis, from a patient treated with antithyroid drugs. The J gene is TRBJ2-3, the V gene TRBV27; unclear D gene. This sequence originates from a woman younger than 30 with Graves disease. CDR3 nucleotide sequence: TGTGCCAGCAGAACAGACGGAACCACAGATACGCAGTATTTT. It codes for CASRTDGTTDTQYF.